The sequence of this T cell receptor beta chain was determined in a study of cytomegalovirus exposure and HLA in healthy donors. About the research overall: A data release that came early held 80 million or so unique TCRs from HLA-typed donors.

A word on this clone: As yet, its antigen is unknown.

Study conclusions and caveats: The study labeled 164 TCR beta chains cytomegalovirus-associated.

Use of 60 Vbeta and 13 Jbeta primers characterized the PCR. Authors' methods: A later analysis tallied about 80 million unique TCR beta chains, 9 million to 12 million of them shared. This table comes from immunoSEQ multiplex PCR, and its TCRdb copy is limited to in-frame clones, with some not included. V and J calls and clone size follow that table, whereas D and trimming were derived from the DNA. The sample gives fewer than 250,000 clones, 60% to 85% of which show up once; 1.5% to 2% is in the top ten. The CDR3 is 15 residues long. V lost 3 bases to trimming and J lost 5 bases, with 14 bases between them. Germline V lookup: CDR1 MDHEN, CDR2 SYDVKM.

Sequencing was done on a sample of PBMCs. The chain recombines TRBV28 with TRBJ2-1, with D possibly matching TRBD2 (5 bases). This clonotype was sampled from a woman in her late teens or twenties in good health and CMV-seronegative. CDR3: CASSFWGEVDNEQFF. The CDR3 DNA reads TGTGCCAGCAGTTTCTGGGGAGAGGTGGACAATGAGCAGTTCTTC.